This TCR beta chain is drawn from a study of blood T cell repertoires in COVID-19. Background on the study: There were acute and convalescent COVID-19 samples, and they came from the United States, Italy and Spain.

This CDR3 comprises 15 residues. V dropped 4 bases and J dropped 5; count of bases not matched to a gene: 4. CDR1 and CDR2 (germline): WSHSY, SAAADI. As originally analysed: Amplification from reference gene primers served as the basis for estimated nucleated cell counts. Libraries were prepared by immunoSEQ multiplex PCR; TCRdb keeps only in-frame clonotypes and omits some of them. That table supplies the V and J calls and clone size; D and trimming were determined from the DNA. Found here are about 200,000 clones, approximately 86% of them singletons; the top ten hold about 0.95%. This clone was counted a single time. Seattle participants joined during active infection and were tracked over time.

This TCR derives from a man in his fifties or sixties with COVID-19, enrolled during active disease. This rearrangement joins TRBV10-2 to TRBJ2-3; TRBD2 aligns across 12 bases. The sequenced sample consisted of peripheral blood. This chain's CDR3 is CASSGLAGVGDTQYF. The CDR3 DNA reads as TGCGCCAGCAGTGGACTAGCGGGAGTTGGAGATACGCAGTATTTT.